This TCR beta chain was captured by sequencing in a study of tumor T cells in aggressive B-cell lymphoma. The CDR3 has 15 residues. V lost 3 bases and J lost 7; bases outside the gene matches: 7. From germline, CDR1 is SGDLS and CDR2 YYNGEE. The repertoire was sequenced with immunoSEQ multiplex PCR; TCRdb's copy has only in-frame clones and lacks some. The table records 8,000 to 9,500 clones, 85% of them present only once. The source of this sequence is an adult with diffuse large B cell lymphoma. This chain connects TRBV9 to TRBJ1-6; 7 nucleotides line up with TRBD1. The sequencing input was tumor tissue. The CDR3 DNA reads TGTGCCAGCAGCGCCGGGACAGTCAAAAATTCACCCCTCCACTTT. Its translation: CASSAGTVKNSPLHF. Based on the CDR3 plus reference TRBV9 and TRBJ1-6, the full variable domain is DSGVTQTPKHLITATGQRVTLRCSPRSGDLSVYWYQQSLDQGLQFLIQYYNGEERAKGNILERFSAQQFPDLHSELNLSSLELGDSALYFCASSAGTVKNSPLHFGNGTRLTVT.